The 17 T cell receptor beta chains in this list originate from one sample, sequenced in a study of post-analysis software for immune sequencing data. Their cognate antigens are unknown. Study-wide results and limits: Five or six TRBV segments, TRBV5-6, TRBV5-1 and TRBV20-1 among them, were found more frequent in patients than controls.

TCR beta libraries were prepared from cDNA with unique molecular identifiers. In TCRdb, the PCR reads were re-called with MiXCR into one record per CDR3 protein. The sample includes around 710,000 distinct CDR3 sequences, approximately 44% of them seen just once. Sequenced sample: blood. The receptors derive from a girl aged 5 to 17 with multiple sclerosis.

DNA of the CDR3: TGCAGTGCTCCGGACAGCGACACAGATACGCAGTATTTT. It codes for CSAPDSDTDTQYF. This rearrangement joins TRBV20-1 to TRBJ2-3; possibly TRBD1 for D (6 bases). The CDR3 is made up of 13 amino acids. Looked up from germline, CDR1 is DFQATT and CDR2 is SNEGSKA (reference sequence). Deletions cut 5 bases from V and 2 bases from J, with 11 bases between.

This chain joins TRBV25-1 and TRBJ1-4; D gene uncertain. CDR3 length: 15 residues. Germline V gene data show CDR1 as MGHDK and CDR2 as SYGVNS. Deletions cut 8 bases from V and 3 bases from J, with 16 bases between. CDR3 coding DNA: TGTGCCAGCGGAATCGGGTCGTCAGCTAATGAAAAACTGTTTTTT. The encoded protein is CASGIGSSANEKLFF. Together with reference TRBV25-1 and TRBJ1-4, the CDR3 gives the full variable domain: EADIYQTPRYLVIGTGKKITLECSQTMGHDKMYWYQQDPGMELHLIHYSYGVNSTEKGDLSSESTVSRIRTEHFPLTLESARPSHTSQYLCASGIGSSANEKLFFGSGTQLSVL.

With regard to this clonotype: At one boundary the junction diverges from the germline segment, which might be a read error. The V and J genes are TRBV6-6 and TRBJ2-7; perhaps TRBD1 as D (7 bases). The DNA end lines up better with TRBJ2-5; the J call may be wrong. Germline V CDR1 and CDR2: MNHNY, SVGAGI (reference sequence). The CDR3 length is 14 residues. This CDR3 is CASTYGGGRETQYF. In DNA, the CDR3 is TGTGCCAGCACTTACGGAGGGGGCAGAGAGACCCAGTACTTC.

The chain is built from TRBV6-5 and TRBJ2-2; 7 bases align to TRBD1. The CDR3 loop spans 16 amino acids. Per germline, CDR1 MNHEY and CDR2 SVGAGI. The V gene end was trimmed by 7 bases and the J gene end by 1 base; junction bases not matched to a gene: 9. In DNA, the CDR3 is TGTGCCAGCATCCAAGCCCGACAGGGGAACACCGGGGAGCTGTTTTTT. Translation: CASIQARQGNTGELFF.

There are a few counts of this clonotype. The chain employs TRBV4-3 and TRBJ2-7; the match to TRBD2 covers 10 bases. V lost 0 bases and J lost 1; bases outside the gene matches: 3. Per germline, CDR1 LGHNA and CDR2 YSLEER. The CDR3 is 16 amino acids. The CDR3 DNA reads TGCGCCAGCAGCCAAGATACGGGACTAGCGTCCTACGAGCAGTACTTC. Translating it yields CASSQDTGLASYEQYF.

The chain combines TRBV27 with TRBJ1-2; 10 bases agree with TRBD1. This CDR3 comprises 15 residues. With V trimmed by 4 bases and J by 3 bases, 5 bases remained unmatched. CDR1 and CDR2 from the germline V gene are MNHEY and SMNVEV (reference sequence). CDR3 protein: CASSSGTGVHYGYTF. The CDR3 DNA reads as TGTGCCAGCAGTTCCGGGACAGGGGTGCACTATGGCTACACCTTC.

The V call is TRBV5-5, the J call TRBJ2-1, with 14 bases identical to TRBD2. Germline trimming cut 6 bases from V and 10 bases from J; bases unmatched to any gene: 12. The CDR3 contains 16 residues. Germline lookup yields CDR1 SGHKS and CDR2 YYEKEE (reference sequence). The CDR3 reads CASNFGTGLAGDEQFF. CDR3 bases: TGTGCCAGCAACTTCGGTACGGGACTAGCGGGAGACGAGCAGTTCTTC.

This chain uses TRBV7-8 with TRBJ1-4; D is uncertain. This CDR3 region has 12 residues. Germline lookup yields CDR1 SGHVS and CDR2 FQNEAQ. V was shortened by 5 bases and J by 5 bases, with 6 bases between the two germline ends. As DNA, the CDR3 is TGTGCCAGCAGCCGGTGGAATGAAAAACTGTTTTTT. Translating gives CASSRWNEKLFF.

The J gene is TRBJ1-5, the V gene TRBV29-1; possibly TRBD1 for D (5 bases). Germline V CDR1 and CDR2: SQVTM, ANQGSEA. This CDR3 has 13 amino acids. The ends were cut back, 6 bases at V and 2 bases at J, with 11 bases in the middle. CDR3 region: CSVGWGGNQPQHF. CDR3 nucleotide sequence: TGCAGCGTCGGGTGGGGGGGCAATCAGCCCCAGCATTTT.

This sequence joins TRBV29-1 and TRBJ2-5; D may be TRBD2 (6 bases). The germline CDR1 and CDR2 sequences are SQVTM and ANQGSEA. The V end lost 7 bases, the J end lost 5 bases, and 23 bases lay between the germline ends. CDR3 size: 15 residues. CDR3 nucleotides: TGCAGCGGGAGCAAGAGGGACTTACCCGCGGAGACCCAGTACTTC. It yields the protein CSGSKRDLPAETQYF.

The chain uses TRBV12-3 or TRBV12-4 and TRBJ2-5, with a possible D match to TRBD2 (6 bases). Trimming stripped 6 bases from V and 2 bases from J, with 10 bases between. The CDR3 spans 13 residues. The DNA of the CDR3 is TGTGCCAGCAGCGCGCGGGGACAAGAGACCCAGTACTTC. Translation gives CASSARGQETQYF.

CDR3: CASSQGPGWETQYF. CDR3 sequence (DNA): TGCGCCAGCAGCCAAGGTCCAGGTTGGGAGACCCAGTACTTC. This chain connects TRBV4-1 to TRBJ2-5, with D hard to call. Looked up from germline, CDR1 is MGHRA and CDR2 is YSYEKL. Trimming shortened V by 1 base and J by 5 bases, and 11 bases separated the two germline ends. This CDR3 has 14 amino acids.

The CDR3 loop reads CASSLGRGGRGTQYF. The DNA for the CDR3 is TGCGCCAGCAGCTTGGGGCGGGGCGGAAGAGGTACGCAGTATTTT. This chain connects TRBV5-1 to TRBJ2-3, with D possibly being TRBD2 (6 bases). The CDR3 runs to 15 residues. Germline V gene lookup returns CDR1 SGHRS and CDR2 YFSETQ. V gave up 0 bases and J gave up 8 bases, with 16 bases separating them.

Note on this clonotype: One end of the junction varies from germline; a read error may be responsible. This chain joins TRBV6-2 or TRBV6-3 and TRBJ2-5; TRBD2 agrees at 8 bases. CDR3 length: 17 residues. CDR1 and CDR2 (germline): MNHEY, SVGEGT. CDR3 coding DNA: TGTGCCAGCAGTCGACGCCAAGCGGGAGTGAACCACGAGACCCAGTACTTC. This sequence encodes CASSRRQAGVNHETQYF.

This chain joins TRBV20-1 and TRBJ2-3; TRBD2 aligns across 7 bases. The CDR3 is 15 residues long. V shed 0 bases, J shed 2 bases, and the junction held 5 bases outside the gene matches. The germline V gene encodes CDR1 DFQATT and CDR2 SNEGSKA (reference sequence). CDR3 sequence reads: CSARDRREATDTQYF. CDR3 nucleotide sequence: TGCAGTGCTAGAGATCGACGGGAGGCCACAGATACGCAGTATTTT.

This chain joins TRBV5-5 and TRBJ2-2; D is perhaps TRBD2 (6 bases). The CDR3 runs 15 residues. In germline, CDR1 is SGHKS, CDR2 YYEKEE (reference sequence). V was pared by 4 bases and J by 6 bases, with 16 bases between. The chain's CDR3 is CASSQGGVGAGELFF. Written as DNA, the CDR3 is TGTGCCAGCAGCCAAGGCGGGGTAGGGGCCGGGGAGCTGTTTTTT.

The chain combines TRBV7-9 with TRBJ2-1, with D hard to call. CDR1 and CDR2 (germline): SEHNR, FQNEAQ (reference sequence). This CDR3 contains 10 residues. V was cut by 11 bases and J by 9 bases, with 11 bases left in between. The CDR3 reads CAGNLSEQFF. The DNA of the CDR3 is TGTGCCGGCAACTTGAGTGAGCAGTTCTTC.